The clone carrying this TCR beta chain was seen a few times. The antigen is unknown. The source of the sample is a study of liver allograft versus peripheral blood T cells. Overall study: What was compared were the T cell receptor repertoires in transplanted livers and those in the peripheral blood of recipients.

V lost 7 bases, J lost 8 bases, and 16 bases stayed unmatched. The germline V gene has CDR1 MNHEY and CDR2 SVGEGT. CDR3 length equals 17 residues. MiXCR, applied by TCRdb to the reads, yields one record per CDR3 protein. The sample yields 13,000 or so distinct CDR3 sequences, approximately 19% seen once. Findings of the study overall: Peripheral blood repertoires reportedly differed from the T cell receptor repertoires found inside liver allografts.

This receptor was identified in a human patient who had a liver transplant. The graft donor may be the source of some T cells. This chain uses TRBV6-2 or TRBV6-3 with TRBJ2-1; 11 bases are a match to TRBD2. The CDR3 nucleotides are TGTGCCAGCACCTACGGGTTAGCGGGAGGGCGTGGGGATGAGCAGTTCTTC. It translates to CASTYGLAGGRGDEQFF.